The next 10 T cell receptor beta chains were all read from a single sample in a study of shared clonotypes between healthy human individuals. This table comes from immunoSEQ multiplex PCR, and its TCRdb copy is limited to in-frame clones, with some not included. The data contain over 1.5 million clones, 98% of them singletons. Specimen: naive CD4+ T cells sorted from blood. Subset meaning: CD45RA+ positively selected. Every receptor here comes from a man aged 25-40 years in good health.

The sample holds one count of this clone. The rearrangement links TRBV23-1 to TRBJ2-2, with D possibly being TRBD1 (5 bases). TRBV23-1 is noted as an ORF with a role that remains uncertain. Trimming pared 3 bases from V and 5 bases from J, leaving 19 bases between. This CDR3 spans 17 amino acids. This CDR3 is CASSQESLGRSTGELFF. CDR3 nucleotides: TGCGCCAGCAGTCAGGAATCCCTGGGGCGATCGACCGGGGAGCTGTTTTTT.

The chain employs TRBV28 and TRBJ1-5; 12 bases are shared with TRBD1. CDR3 length: 15 amino acids. V was clipped by 6 bases and J by 6 bases; unmatched bases: 6. Germline CDR1 and CDR2: MDHEN and SYDVKM. CDR3 region: CASSTGTGGSQPQHF. CDR3 coding DNA: TGTGCCAGCAGCACAGGGACAGGGGGCTCTCAGCCCCAGCATTTT.

The genes are TRBV2 and TRBJ1-2; D gene ambiguous. The CDR3 loop spans 13 amino acids. The V and J ends lost 7 bases and 6 bases respectively, with 15 bases between them. Germline CDR1 SNHLY, CDR2 FYNNEI. The CDR3 sequence: CASIRGGWDGYTF. The CDR3 DNA is TGTGCCAGCATCCGAGGCGGATGGGATGGCTACACCTTC.

This clone occurred a few times. The chain couples TRBV7-9 to TRBJ1-5; D not certain. The V gene lost 3 bases and the J gene lost 4 bases, with 10 bases spanning the gap. Germline CDR1 reads SEHNR; CDR2 reads FQNEAQ (reference sequence). The CDR3 covers 14 residues. Here the CDR3 DNA reads TGTGCCAGCAGCTTCCTCGGACCAAATCAGCCCCAGCATTTT. Protein product: CASSFLGPNQPQHF. The variable domain in full, completed from reference TRBV7-9 and TRBJ1-5, reads DTGVSQNPRHKITKRGQNVTFRCDPISEHNRLYWYRQTLGQGPEFLTYFQNEAQLEKSRLLSDRFSAERPKGSFSTLEIQRTEQGDSAMYLCASSFLGPNQPQHFGDGTRLSIL.

The chain carries TRBV6-6 and TRBJ2-1, with TRBD1 identical over 10 bases. Unmatched junction bases numbered 2, after V lost 2 bases and J lost 7 bases. Germline V lookup: CDR1 MNHNY, CDR2 SVGAGI (reference sequence). There are 14 residues in the CDR3. The CDR3 loop reads CASSYGDRGNEQFF. The CDR3 nucleotides read TGTGCCAGCAGTTACGGGGACAGGGGTAATGAGCAGTTCTTC.

This sequence joins TRBV5-1 and TRBJ2-7, with TRBD2 matching over 7 bases. The CDR3 length is 15 residues. Germline V gives CDR1 SGHRS, CDR2 YFSETQ. V shed 1 base, J shed 2 bases, and the junction held 6 bases outside the gene matches. The DNA for the CDR3 is TGCGCCAGCAGCTTGCAGGCTAGCGGTACCTACGAGCAGTACTTC. Amino acid sequence: CASSLQASGTYEQYF.

The chain joins TRBV5-5 to TRBJ2-6; no clear D gene. The CDR3 loop spans 17 amino acids. V was trimmed by 4 bases and J by 3 bases, leaving 17 bases between them. Germline lookup yields CDR1 SGHKS and CDR2 YYEKEE (reference sequence). CDR3 coding DNA: TGTGCCAGCAGCCCCCCCGCTATGGGTGGTGGGGCCAACGTCCTGACTTTC. Translating it yields CASSPPAMGGGANVLTF. The full variable domain, completed using reference TRBV5-5 and TRBJ2-6, is DAGVTQSPTHLIKTRGQQVTLRCSPISGHKSVSWYQQVLGQGPQFIFQYYEKEERGRGNFPDRFSARQFPNYSSELNVNALLLGDSALYLCASSPPAMGGGANVLTFGAGSRLTVL.

As regards this clone: The sample has other DNA sequences that encode this CDR3 too. The chain employs TRBV5-1 and TRBJ2-5, with a weak D call TRBD1 (6 bases). The CDR3 is 13 residues long. Germline CDR1 and CDR2: SGHRS and YFSETQ. Trimming removed 0 bases at V and 5 bases at J, with 8 bases between. This chain's CDR3 is CASSLGGRETQYF. DNA of the CDR3: TGCGCCAGCAGCTTGGGGGGGCGCGAGACCCAGTACTTC.

In this sample, this clone turned up once. This sequence joins TRBV19 and TRBJ2-7; 8 positions agree with TRBD2. Germline V CDR1 and CDR2: LNHDA, SQIVND (reference sequence). J lost 0 bases, V lost 5 bases, and 6 bases had no gene match. The CDR3 covers 15 residues. CDR3 in amino acids: CASSAGGTSSYEQYF. CDR3 DNA sequence: TGTGCCAGTAGTGCAGGAGGGACTAGCTCCTACGAGCAGTACTTC.

This sequence joins TRBV28 and TRBJ2-5; weak D call: TRBD1 (6 bases). Trimming shortened V by 7 bases and J by 13 bases, and 16 bases separated the two germline ends. This CDR3 has 11 amino acids. Germline CDR1 is MDHEN and CDR2 is SYDVKM. In DNA form, the CDR3 reads TGTGCCAGCACCAGCGGACAGCGGCGGTACTTC. Its translation is CASTSGQRRYF.